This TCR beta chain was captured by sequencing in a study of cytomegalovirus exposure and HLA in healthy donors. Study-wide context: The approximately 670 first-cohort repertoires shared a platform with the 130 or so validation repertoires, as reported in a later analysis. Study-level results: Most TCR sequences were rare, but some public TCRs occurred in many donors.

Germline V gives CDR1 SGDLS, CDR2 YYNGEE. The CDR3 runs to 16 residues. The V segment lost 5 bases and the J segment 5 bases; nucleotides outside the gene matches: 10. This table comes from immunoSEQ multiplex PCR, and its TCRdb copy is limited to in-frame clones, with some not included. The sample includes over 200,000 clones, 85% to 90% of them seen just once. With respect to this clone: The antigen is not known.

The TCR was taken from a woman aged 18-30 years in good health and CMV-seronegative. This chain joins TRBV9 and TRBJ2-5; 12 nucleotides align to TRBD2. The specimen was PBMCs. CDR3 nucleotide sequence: TGTGCCAGCAGTGGCCAAATCCTAGCGGGAGGGGAGACCCAGTACTTC. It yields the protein CASSGQILAGGETQYF.